These 17 T cell receptor beta chains were sequenced from one sample in a study of OX40 agonist ivuxolimab in advanced cancers. Library method: the immunoSEQ multiplex PCR assay. TCRdb provides this immuneACCESS table in a form limited to in-frame rearrangements. Some clones are lacking; in checked studies, under half of them reflect an unresolved V gene, and why the rest are absent is not known. The sample table records under 90,000 clones; 90% of these occur just once. The top ten constitute around 2% of the sample. The sequences come from CD4+ or CD8+ T cells sorted from blood, collected in a trial of the OX40 agonist ivuxolimab. These TCRs come from an adult with an advanced solid tumor such as melanoma, head and neck, liver or kidney cancer.

The J gene is TRBJ1-5, the V gene TRBV10-3; no reliable D call. Germline V lookup: CDR1 ENHRY, CDR2 SYGVKD. The CDR3 is 14 amino acids. Trimming cost V 3 bases and J 1 base, with 7 bases left between them. CDR3 sequence: CAISDRSSNQPQHF. CDR3 coding DNA: TGTGCCATCAGTGACAGAAGCAGCAATCAGCCCCAGCATTTT.

The chain recombines TRBV5-5 with TRBJ1-2, with TRBD1 matching 9 bases. This CDR3 has 13 residues. CDR1 and CDR2 (germline): SGHKS, YYEKEE (reference sequence). The J segment lost 7 bases and the V segment lost 4 bases, leaving 5 bases of the junction unmatched. The CDR3 region has the DNA TGTGCCAGCAGCCTGGACAGGGGAATTGGCTACACCTTC. Translated: CASSLDRGIGYTF.

The chain links TRBV11-2 to TRBJ2-2; TRBD2 aligns across 7 bases. The CDR3 consists of 17 residues. Germline CDR1 reads SGHAT; CDR2 reads FQNNGV. Germline trimming cut 5 bases from V and 4 bases from J; bases unmatched to any gene: 13. CDR3 nucleotides: TGTGCCAGCAGCCCCCTAGTGGGAGGGCCTTTCACCGGGGAGCTGTTTTTT. This encodes CASSPLVGGPFTGELFF.

V is TRBV7-2 and J is TRBJ2-2, with 10 bases aligning to TRBD2. Germline V gene sequence: CDR1 SGHTA, CDR2 FQGNSA. Trimming at V came to 1 base and at J to 6 bases, leaving 11 bases not matched to a gene. This CDR3 has 18 amino acids. CDR3 in amino acids: CASSLGARRTSGPGELFF. Here the CDR3 DNA reads TGTGCCAGCAGCTTAGGGGCCCGGAGGACTAGCGGACCCGGGGAGCTGTTTTTT. The variable domain in full, with the rest retrieved from reference TRBV7-2 and TRBJ2-2, is GAGVSQSPSNKVTEKGKDVELRCDPISGHTALYWYRQSLGQGLEFLIYFQGNSAPDKSGLPSDRFSAERTGGSVSTLTIQRTQQEDSAVYLCASSLGARRTSGPGELFFGEGSRLTVL.

The J gene is TRBJ2-1, the V gene TRBV11-2; 11 bases match TRBD2. Per germline, CDR1 SGHAT and CDR2 FQNNGV. The CDR3 length is 16 residues. Unmatched junction bases numbered 9, after V lost 4 bases and J lost 7 bases. The CDR3 region is CASSYGTSGAENEQFF. For the CDR3, the DNA is TGTGCCAGCAGCTACGGGACTAGCGGAGCGGAGAATGAGCAGTTCTTC.

The V call is TRBV28, the J call TRBJ2-7, with no clear D. Germline lookup yields CDR1 MDHEN and CDR2 SYDVKM. Trimming cost V 7 bases and J 3 bases, with 13 bases left between them. This CDR3 region has 13 residues. The CDR3 protein is CASIGSLGYEQYF. CDR3 nucleotide sequence: TGTGCCAGCATAGGGTCATTGGGCTACGAGCAGTACTTC.

This clone occurred once. The chain combines TRBV11-3 with TRBJ2-5; 9 nucleotides align to TRBD2. Looked up from germline, CDR1 is SGHNT and CDR2 is YENEEA. This CDR3 region has 15 residues. With 3 bases clipped from V and 2 bases from J, the junction kept 4 bases outside the gene matches. The CDR3 loop is CASSFRLADQETQYF. For the CDR3, the DNA is TGTGCCAGCAGCTTCCGACTAGCGGATCAAGAGACCCAGTACTTC.

The chain recombines TRBV7-2 with TRBJ2-7; 10 bases match TRBD2. This CDR3 contains 15 residues. Trimming cost V 3 bases and J 6 bases; bases outside gene matches: 8. Germline loops: CDR1 SGHTA, CDR2 FQGNSA. The CDR3 DNA sequence: TGTGCCAGCAGCTTGAGTAGCGGGAGGAGTTTCGAGCAGTACTTC. Its translation: CASSLSSGRSFEQYF.

The rearrangement joins TRBV9 to TRBJ2-7; TRBD1 matches at 9 bases. Germline CDR1 reads SGDLS; CDR2 reads YYNGEE. J was trimmed by 2 bases and V by 0 bases; bases with no gene match: 9. The CDR3 has 17 residues. Here the CDR3 DNA reads TGTGCCAGCAGCGTAGCTTCAACAGGGGGCGTCCCCTACGAGCAGTACTTC. As protein: CASSVASTGGVPYEQYF.

V gene TRBV7-9 combines with J gene TRBJ1-3, with D possibly TRBD1 on 5 matching bases. The CDR3 is made up of 16 amino acids. Per the germline V gene, CDR1 is SEHNR and CDR2 is FQNEAQ (reference sequence). V lost 4 bases to trimming and J lost 0 bases, with 13 bases between them. CDR3 DNA: TGTGCCAGCAGCTGGGTCACAGGTGGCTCTGGAAACACCATATATTTT. Protein sequence: CASSWVTGGSGNTIYF.

This clone appeared once. This chain joins TRBV7-2 and TRBJ2-5, with a weak D call TRBD2 (6 bases). Trimming stripped 1 base from V and 7 bases from J, with 13 bases between. Per the germline V gene, CDR1 is SGHTA and CDR2 is FQGNSA. CDR3 size: 14 residues. The CDR3 sequence is CASSLGTAEGTQYF. CDR3 in DNA: TGTGCCAGCAGCTTAGGGACCGCGGAGGGGACCCAGTACTTC.

This clone was seen only once. V and J are TRBV11-3 and TRBJ2-3; the D gene is possibly TRBD1 (5 bases). Trimming took 1 base from V and 6 from J, leaving 17 bases between them. Germline-derived CDR1 and CDR2 are SGHNT and YENEEA. CDR3 size: 16 residues. CDR3 residues: CASSLGGREGVDTQYF. The CDR3 nucleotides read TGTGCCAGCAGCTTAGGGGGCAGGGAAGGCGTGGATACGCAGTATTTT.

This clone was seen a single time. The CDR3 sequence: CASTPGRTQYF. The CDR3, as DNA: TGTGCCTCCACTCCTGGACGTACGCAGTATTTT. The V and J genes are TRBV2 and TRBJ2-3, with D hard to call. With 11 bases removed from V and 8 bases from J, the gap between germline ends came to 14 bases. In germline, CDR1 is SNHLY, CDR2 FYNNEI. This CDR3 comprises 11 residues.

V is TRBV6-4 and J is TRBJ2-1; 7 nucleotides match TRBD2. The V gene end was trimmed by 0 bases and the J gene end by 3 bases; junction bases not matched to a gene: 20. The CDR3 has 21 residues. Germline CDR1 MRHNA, CDR2 SNTAGT. The CDR3 spells CASSDSDPSGPAGRRYNEQFF. DNA of the CDR3: TGTGCCAGCAGTGACTCGGACCCTAGCGGTCCGGCGGGTCGACGCTACAATGAGCAGTTCTTC.

This rearrangement joins TRBV6-1 to TRBJ1-2, with 7 bases matching TRBD1. Unmatched junction bases numbered 10, after V lost 4 bases and J lost 11 bases. The CDR3 contains 13 residues. Germline lookup yields CDR1 MNHNS and CDR2 SASEGT. As DNA, the CDR3 is TGTGCCAGCAGTGCGACAGGGACGTATTGGTACACCTTC. Residues: CASSATGTYWYTF.

The rearrangement uses TRBV4-2 and TRBJ2-1, with 16 bases lining up with TRBD2. V shed 0 bases and J 9 bases; nucleotides not matched to a gene: 8. Germline assignment: CDR1 LGHNA and CDR2 YNFKEQ. This CDR3 comprises 18 residues. This CDR3 reads CASSQDRGTSGRAAEQFF. CDR3 sequence (DNA): TGTGCCAGCAGCCAAGATCGGGGGACTAGCGGGAGGGCCGCTGAGCAGTTCTTC.

The V gene is TRBV6-6, the J gene TRBJ1-2; D gene uncertain. Germline CDR1 and CDR2: MNHNY and SVGAGI (reference sequence). V dropped 6 bases and J dropped 7 bases, with 24 bases sitting between them. The CDR3 is 16 residues long. CDR3 sequence: CASRSHQVVGLSGYTF. CDR3 sequence (DNA): TGTGCCAGCAGATCACACCAAGTTGTCGGGTTGAGTGGCTACACCTTC.